This TCR beta chain came from a study of shared clonotypes between healthy human individuals. Looking at the study overall: Three plates were used per donor for CD4 naive, three for CD4 memory, two for CD8 naive and one for CD8 memory. Study observations and caveats: Between a handful of donors, naive CD4 clonotypes were shared at a level of roughly 5.5%. Incompleteness in sorted-subset sequencing, despite large depth, was shown by rarefaction.

V lost 5 bases and J lost 1, with 8 bases in between. CDR1 is SQVTM and CDR2 is ANQGSEA in the germline V gene. The CDR3 is 12 amino acids. Every subset had its genomic DNA shared out evenly among several immunoSEQ plates. The protocol was immunoSEQ multiplex PCR, while the TCRdb copy is restricted to in-frame clones and leaves out a portion. Here the sample spans more than 90,000 clones, roughly 69% being singletons. This clone has a count of ten or more. Its antigen is as yet unknown. The source of this sequence is a man younger than 40 in good health. The sequenced sample was memory CD8+ T cells sorted from blood. Subset of the sample: CD45RO+ cells pooled with CCR7-negative TemRA cells. The rearrangement links TRBV29-1 to TRBJ1-1; D not certain. The DNA of the CDR3 is TGCAGCGTTCTTGTCGGGAACACTGAAGCTTTCTTT. It translates to CSVLVGNTEAFF.